The sequence of this TCR beta chain was determined in a study of vaccination effects on CD4 cells after COVID-19. Study results and limitations: After vaccination of healthy people, only 1 of 255 vaccine-induced clones cross-reacted with common cold coronaviruses.

Profiling relied on immunoSEQ multiplex PCR, and the TCRdb table lists in-frame clones only, not all of them. The sample has fewer than 25,000 clones, 72% seen once. Germline CDR1 reads SGHNT; CDR2 reads YYREEE (reference sequence). V trimming: 4 bases; J trimming: 4 bases; junction bases outside the gene matches: 9. The CDR3 has 15 residues. Antigen-specific CD4+ T cells expanded by the ViraFEST assay with viral peptide pools were then sequenced. The culture ran for roughly ten days, and then CD4+ T cells were isolated. Each participant was administered two doses of either the BNT162b2 or the mRNA-1273 vaccine. About this clone itself: As yet, its antigen is unknown.

Sequencing was performed on CD4+ T cells from PBMCs cultured with HCoV-NL63 spike peptides, taken after COVID-19 vaccination. This receptor was obtained from a human donor who received a COVID-19 vaccine. The chain carries TRBV5-4 and TRBJ1-2; 8 bases fit TRBD1. The CDR3 protein is CASSLGQGLGYGYTF. As DNA, the CDR3 is TGTGCCAGCAGCCTAGGACAGGGATTGGGCTATGGCTACACCTTC.